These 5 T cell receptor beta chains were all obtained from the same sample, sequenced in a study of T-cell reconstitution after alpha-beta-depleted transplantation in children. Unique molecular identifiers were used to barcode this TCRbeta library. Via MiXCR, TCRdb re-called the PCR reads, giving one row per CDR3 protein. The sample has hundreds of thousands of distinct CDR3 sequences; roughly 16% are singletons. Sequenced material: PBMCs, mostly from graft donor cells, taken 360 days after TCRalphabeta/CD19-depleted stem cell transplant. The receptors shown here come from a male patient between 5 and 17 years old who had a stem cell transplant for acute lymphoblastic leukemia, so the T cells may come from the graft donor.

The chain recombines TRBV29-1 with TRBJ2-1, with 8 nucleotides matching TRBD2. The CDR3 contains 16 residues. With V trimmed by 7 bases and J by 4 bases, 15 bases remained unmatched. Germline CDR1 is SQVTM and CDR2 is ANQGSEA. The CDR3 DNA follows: TGCAGCGCCAAGCACGTAGGGACTAGATTTTACAATGAGCAGTTCTTC. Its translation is CSAKHVGTRFYNEQFF.

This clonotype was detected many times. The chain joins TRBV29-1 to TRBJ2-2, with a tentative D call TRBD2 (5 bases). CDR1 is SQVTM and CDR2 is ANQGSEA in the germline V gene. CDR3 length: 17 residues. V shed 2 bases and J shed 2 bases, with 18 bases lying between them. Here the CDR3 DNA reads TGCAGCGTTGAACCTGGGTTTGTGGGAGTAAACACCGGGGAGCTGTTTTTT. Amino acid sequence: CSVEPGFVGVNTGELFF.

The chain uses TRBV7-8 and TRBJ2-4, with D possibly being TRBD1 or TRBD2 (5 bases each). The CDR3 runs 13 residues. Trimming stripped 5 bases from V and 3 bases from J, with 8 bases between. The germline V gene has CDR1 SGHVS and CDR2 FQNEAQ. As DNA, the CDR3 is TGTGCCAGCAGCGGGGACCACAAAAACATTCAGTACTTC. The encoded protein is CASSGDHKNIQYF.

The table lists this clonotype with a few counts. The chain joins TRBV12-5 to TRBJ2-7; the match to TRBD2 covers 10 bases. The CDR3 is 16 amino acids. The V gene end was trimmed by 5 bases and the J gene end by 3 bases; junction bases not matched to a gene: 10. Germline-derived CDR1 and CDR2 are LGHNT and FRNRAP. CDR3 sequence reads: CASGIGALAGGYEQYF. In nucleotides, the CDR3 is TGTGCTAGTGGTATTGGAGCCTTAGCGGGGGGCTACGAGCAGTACTTC. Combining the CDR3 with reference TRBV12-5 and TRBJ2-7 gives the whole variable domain DARVTQTPRHKVTEMGQEVTMRCQPILGHNTVFWYRQTMMQGLELLAYFRNRAPLDDSGMPKDRFSAEMPDATLATLKIQPSEPRDSAVYFCASGIGALAGGYEQYFGPGTRLTVT.

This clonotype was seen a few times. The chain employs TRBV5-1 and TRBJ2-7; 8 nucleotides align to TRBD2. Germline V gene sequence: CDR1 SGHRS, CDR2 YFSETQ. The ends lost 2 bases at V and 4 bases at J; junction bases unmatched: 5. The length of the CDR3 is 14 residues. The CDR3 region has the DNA TGCGCCAGCAGCTTCAATAGCGGGGTTTACGAGCAGTACTTC. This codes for CASSFNSGVYEQYF.